Each of the 8 T cell receptor beta chains below was sequenced from the same sample in a study of CD8 T cells in ankylosing spondylitis. TCRdb processed the 5' RACE reads anew with MiXCR; each CDR3 protein has one entry. The sample yields about 240,000 distinct CDR3 sequences, about 9.1% seen once. Material for sequencing was blood, either unsorted or a sorted T cell fraction (not recorded which). The source is a male donor with ankylosing spondylitis or in good health (not recorded which).

This clonotype was seen many times. The gene calls are TRBV6-1 and TRBJ1-6, with TRBD1 identical over 9 bases. The CDR3 has 15 residues. V gave up 5 bases and J gave up 4 bases; unmatched junction bases: 3. Germline values: CDR1 MNHNS, CDR2 SASEGT. The CDR3 loop is CASSRTGDYNSPLHF. The CDR3 DNA follows: TGTGCCAGCAGTCGGACAGGGGATTATAATTCACCCCTCCACTTT.

The table lists this clonotype with many counts. Compared with germline, one end of the junction differs, possibly owing to a read error. This sequence joins TRBV12-3 or TRBV12-4 and TRBJ2-1; D is perhaps TRBD1 (5 bases). The CDR3 spans 11 residues. The CDR3 DNA sequence: TGTGCCAGCAGTTTAAGAAGTAGGGGTGTCTTC. Translation: CASSLRSRGVF.

This clonotype was seen many times. The chain combines TRBV20-1 with TRBJ1-1, with 7 bases lining up with TRBD1. The CDR3 sequence is 13 residues long. Per the germline V gene, CDR1 is DFQATT and CDR2 is SNEGSKA (reference sequence). J lost 0 bases, V lost 4 bases, and 2 bases had no gene match. The DNA for the CDR3 is TGCAGTGCTAAGACAGGGATGAACACTGAAGCTTTCTTT. It codes for CSAKTGMNTEAFF.

In its sample, this clonotype was seen a few times. V is TRBV7-2 and J is TRBJ2-3; 9 bases fit TRBD1. The V gene's germline CDR1 is SGHTA and CDR2 FQGNSA. J lost 0 bases, V lost 2 bases, and 3 bases had no gene match. The CDR3 has 16 amino acids. The CDR3 loop reads CASSLRGTGSTDTQYF. For the CDR3, the DNA is TGTGCCAGCAGCTTACGAGGGACAGGGAGCACAGATACGCAGTATTTT.

Many counts were recorded for this clonotype. This chain links TRBV5-1 with TRBJ2-1; 7 bases match TRBD2. V lost 3 bases to trimming and J lost 0 bases; unmatched junction nucleotides: 3. CDR1 and CDR2 from the germline V gene are SGHRS and YFSETQ. CDR3 length: 15 amino acids. The CDR3 DNA reads TGCGCCAGCAGCTCCCTAGCGGCCTCCTACAATGAGCAGTTCTTC. Protein: CASSSLAASYNEQFF.

This clonotype has a count of ten or more. The chain employs TRBV4-3 and TRBJ2-2; 15 nucleotides line up with TRBD2. Germline CDR1 reads LGHNA; CDR2 reads YSLEER. This CDR3 spans 20 amino acids. V lost 4 bases to trimming and J lost 0 bases; unmatched junction nucleotides: 9. Here the CDR3 reads CASSPSVGLAGGPNTGELFF. The CDR3 region has the DNA TGCGCCAGCAGCCCCTCAGTTGGACTAGCGGGAGGGCCGAACACCGGGGAGCTGTTTTTT.

In this sample, this clonotype turned up many times. The J gene is TRBJ1-1, the V gene TRBV6-1; possible D gene TRBD1, 6 bases. Germline V gene data show CDR1 as MNHNS and CDR2 as SASEGT. The CDR3 is made up of 18 amino acids. The V end lost 5 bases, the J end lost 0 bases, and 22 bases lay between the germline ends. Here the CDR3 DNA reads TGTGCCAGCAGTAAGGACAGCCGGGACCTTACGTTGAACACTGAAGCTTTCTTT. Translation: CASSKDSRDLTLNTEAFF.

This clonotype came up many times. A much larger clone sits a single nucleotide away, making a read error possible. The chain joins TRBV5-1 to TRBJ2-3; D gene uncertain. V lost 0 bases, J lost 6 bases, and 2 bases lay in between. The CDR3 covers 11 residues. Germline lookup yields CDR1 SGHRS and CDR2 YFSETQ. DNA of the CDR3: TGCGCCAGCAGCTTGGATGATACGCAGTATTTT. Translating it yields CASSLDDTQYF. The whole variable domain, filled in from reference TRBV5-1 and TRBJ2-3, reads KAGVTQTPRYLIKTRGQQVTLSCSPISGHRSVSWYQQTPGQGLQFLFEYFSETQRNKGNFPGRFSGRQFSNSRSEMNVSTLELGDSALYLCASSLDDTQYFGPGTRLTVL.